This T cell receptor (beta chain) stems from a study of blood T cell repertoires in COVID-19. Background on the study: Samples came from the United States, Italy and Spain, spanning acute and convalescent COVID-19. PBMCs, B-cell-depleted T cells, or T cells provided the cDNA or gDNA that made up the material.

From germline, CDR1 is SGHVS and CDR2 FQNEAQ. V was trimmed by 3 bases and J by 4 bases, leaving 7 bases between them. The CDR3 has 12 amino acids. Per the authors' pipeline: Nucleated cell number was recorded as an estimate derived from reference gene primer amplification. The assay was immunoSEQ multiplex PCR, and TCRdb's table has in-frame clones only and misses some. V, J and clone size derive from that table, while D and trimming were established from the DNA sequence. The sample has about 110,000 clones; 60% to 85% are singletons. The V gene is TRBV7-8, the J gene TRBJ2-7; D may be TRBD2 (5 bases). The source of this sequence is a human donor in a cohort sampled during active or convalescent COVID-19. Sequencing was carried out using peripheral blood. CDR3 nucleotides: TGTGCCAGCAGCTTGGGAGATTACGAGCAGTACTTC. This translates into CASSLGDYEQYF.